Listed below are T cell receptor beta chains from one sample, sequenced in a study of blood T cell repertoires in COVID-19. TCRdb's copy holds only in-frame clones and misses some; the assay was immunoSEQ multiplex PCR. The table includes around 92,000 clones, more than 80% detected once. Input material: peripheral blood. These TCRs come from a woman older than 75 with acute or convalescent COVID-19. Both conserved end residues are part of each CDR3. The order of the fields is D gene, V gene, clone size, J gene, CDR3 protein, CDR3 DNA. The D gene is left open where the match is weak. Part of the rows lack a size; the others show once, few, many or a class for expanded clones.

TRBD2	TRBV15	-	TRBJ2-2	CATSRGTSGVTGELFF	TGTGCCACCAGCAGGGGGACTAGCGGAGTCACCGGGGAGCTGTTTTTT
TRBD1	TRBV30	-	TRBJ2-5	CAWSLQGAGETQYF	TGTGCCTGGAGCTTACAGGGGGCGGGAGAGACCCAGTACTTC
-	TRBV6-5	-	TRBJ1-6	CASSYSRGPLHF	TGTGCCAGCAGTTACTCCCGCGGACCCCTCCACTTT
TRBD1	TRBV9	-	TRBJ1-3	CASSGRQGMDTIYF	TGTGCCAGCAGCGGCCGACAGGGGATGGACACCATATATTTT
TRBD2	TRBV18	-	TRBJ2-7	CASSPTFAGGSYEQYF	TGTGCCAGCTCACCAACATTTGCGGGAGGTTCCTACGAGCAGTACTTC
TRBD2	TRBV20-1	-	TRBJ2-7	CSARGGSEQYF	TGCAGTGCTAGGGGGGGGTCCGAGCAGTACTTC
-	TRBV20-1	-	TRBJ2-7	CSAGGPGGEQYF	TGCAGTGCTGGTGGACCGGGTGGAGAGCAGTACTTC
TRBD1	TRBV6-5	-	TRBJ2-5	CASSYEGQGLRTQYF	TGTGCCAGCAGTTACGAGGGACAGGGCCTCCGGACCCAGTACTTC
-	TRBV3-1/TRBV3-2	-	TRBJ2-3	CASSHNARGPDTQYF	TGTGCCAGCAGCCATAACGCCCGAGGGCCAGATACGCAGTATTTT
TRBD1	TRBV3-1/TRBV3-2	-	TRBJ2-3	CASSQEDRGGTDTQYF	TGTGCCAGCAGCCAAGAAGACAGGGGCGGAACAGATACGCAGTATTTT
-	TRBV9	-	TRBJ1-1	CASSTQSTGRTEAFF	TGTGCCAGCAGCACCCAATCGACAGGCCGGACTGAAGCTTTCTTT
TRBD1	TRBV29-1	-	TRBJ1-1	CSVDDRGETEAFF	TGCAGCGTCGACGACAGGGGGGAGACTGAAGCTTTCTTT
TRBD2	TRBV7-9	few	TRBJ2-1	CASSRGLEGFF	TGTGCCAGCAGCCGGGGACTAGAGGGGTTCTTC
-	TRBV19	-	TRBJ1-4	CASSIRGRGEKLFF	TGTGCCAGTAGTATCAGGGGTCGGGGAGAAAAACTGTTTTTT
TRBD2	TRBV5-1	-	TRBJ2-2	CASSVTSERGGELFF	TGCGCCAGCAGCGTGACTAGCGAAAGAGGCGGGGAGCTGTTTTTT
TRBD1	TRBV2	-	TRBJ1-1	CAIPTGGQVGNTEAFF	TGTGCCATCCCAACAGGGGGCCAAGTGGGGAACACTGAAGCTTTCTTT
-	TRBV12-2	-	TRBJ2-3	CASRLRLAGGRDTQYF	TGTGCAAGTCGCCTGAGGCTAGCGGGAGGTAGAGATACGCAGTATTTT
-	TRBV19	-	TRBJ1-1	CASSIVGFSGTEAFF	TGTGCCAGTAGTATAGTCGGCTTCTCGGGGACTGAAGCTTTCTTT
TRBD2	TRBV20-1	few	TRBJ2-7	CSASFSGRDSYEQYF	TGCAGTGCAAGTTTTAGCGGGAGAGACTCCTACGAGCAGTACTTC
TRBD1	TRBV5-1	-	TRBJ1-5	CASSLDKSTGEGNQPQHF	TGCGCCAGCAGCTTGGACAAATCAACAGGGGAAGGCAATCAGCCCCAGCATTTT
-	TRBV10-3	-	TRBJ2-7	CAISEVVRVEQYF	TGTGCCATCAGTGAAGTCGTCCGGGTAGAGCAGTACTTC
-	TRBV7-9	once	TRBJ2-3	CASSSSGAFPDTQYF	TGTGCCAGCAGCTCCTCAGGGGCCTTTCCAGATACGCAGTATTTT
-	TRBV15	-	TRBJ2-3	CATSRDYTDTQYF	TGTGCCACCAGCAGAGATTACACAGATACGCAGTATTTT
-	TRBV29-1	-	TRBJ1-2	CSVENSLARGSKDGYTF	TGCAGCGTCGAAAACTCCCTCGCCCGGGGGTCCAAGGATGGCTACACCTTC
-	TRBV11-2	-	TRBJ2-5	CASSPWTARETQYF	TGTGCCAGCAGCCCCTGGACAGCCAGGGAGACCCAGTACTTC
TRBD2	TRBV6-2/TRBV6-3	-	TRBJ2-1	CASSLAGATYNEQFF	TGTGCCAGCAGCCTAGCGGGAGCTACCTACAATGAGCAGTTCTTC
-	TRBV27	-	TRBJ1-5	CASSSTGMGQPQHF	TGTGCCAGCAGCAGTACAGGGATGGGTCAGCCCCAGCATTTT
-	TRBV2	-	TRBJ2-7	CASRRMGFEQYF	TGTGCCAGCAGGAGGATGGGTTTCGAGCAGTACTTC
TRBD2	TRBV18	-	TRBJ2-1	CASSSAEGGAYNEQFF	TGTGCCAGCTCATCGGCCGAGGGAGGGGCCTACAATGAGCAGTTCTTC
TRBD2	TRBV29-1	-	TRBJ2-5	CSPRGLAGGRETQYF	TGCAGCCCCCGGGGACTAGCGGGAGGGAGAGAGACCCAGTACTTC
-	TRBV11-3	-	TRBJ2-5	CASSSGTWGETQYF	TGTGCCAGCAGCTCCGGGACATGGGGAGAGACCCAGTACTTC
TRBD1	TRBV18	-	TRBJ2-7	CASSPRTGGSYEQYF	TGTGCCAGCTCACCCAGGACAGGAGGATCCTACGAGCAGTACTTC
-	TRBV7-2	-	TRBJ2-7	CASSLAGPGGYEQYF	TGTGCCAGCAGCTTAGCGGGACCCGGGGGCTACGAGCAGTACTTC
TRBD2	TRBV19	-	TRBJ2-3	CASSMWGGSGPDTQYF	TGTGCCAGTAGTATGTGGGGGGGGTCGGGCCCAGATACGCAGTATTTT
TRBD2	TRBV2	-	TRBJ2-7	CASRGTSGTYEQYF	TGTGCCAGCAGGGGGACTAGCGGGACCTACGAGCAGTACTTC
-	TRBV18	-	TRBJ1-1	CASSPVGGTEAFF	TGTGCCAGCTCACCAGTAGGGGGCACTGAAGCTTTCTTT
TRBD1	TRBV5-6	-	TRBJ2-7	CASSLLGQDEREQYF	TGTGCCAGCAGCTTGCTTGGACAGGATGAACGGGAGCAGTACTTC
TRBD1	TRBV5-1	-	TRBJ2-3	CASSPGQETDTQYF	TGCGCCAGCAGCCCCGGACAGGAGACAGATACGCAGTATTTT
-	TRBV6-4	-	TRBJ2-2	CASRLEGGSNTGELFF	TGTGCCAGCAGACTGGAAGGAGGGAGTAACACCGGGGAGCTGTTTTTT
TRBD2	TRBV30	few	TRBJ2-3	CAWTQTSDTQYF	TGTGCCTGGACCCAAACTAGCGACACGCAGTATTTT
-	TRBV14	once	TRBJ2-3	CASSQRGRAPTDTQYF	TGTGCCAGCAGCCAAAGGGGCAGGGCTCCTACAGATACGCAGTATTTT
-	TRBV6-5	-	TRBJ1-3	CASSQGYGNTIYF	TGTGCCAGCAGTCAGGGGTATGGAAACACCATATATTTT
-	TRBV29-1	-	TRBJ2-3	CSVGGHRPDTQYF	TGCAGCGTTGGCGGACACAGACCAGATACGCAGTATTTT
-	TRBV9	-	TRBJ1-3	CASSVGLGNTIYF	TGTGCCAGCAGCGTAGGTCTGGGAAACACCATATATTTT
-	TRBV2	once	TRBJ1-1	CASRGLSGGNTEAFF	TGTGCCAGCAGGGGGTTGTCGGGAGGGAACACTGAAGCTTTCTTT
TRBD1	TRBV11-3	-	TRBJ2-1	CASSQHRGRGNEQFF	TGTGCCAGCAGCCAACACAGGGGTCGAGGCAATGAGCAGTTCTTC
TRBD1	TRBV24-1	-	TRBJ2-3	CATSDTTGADTQYF	TGTGCCACCAGTGATACGACAGGGGCTGATACGCAGTATTTT